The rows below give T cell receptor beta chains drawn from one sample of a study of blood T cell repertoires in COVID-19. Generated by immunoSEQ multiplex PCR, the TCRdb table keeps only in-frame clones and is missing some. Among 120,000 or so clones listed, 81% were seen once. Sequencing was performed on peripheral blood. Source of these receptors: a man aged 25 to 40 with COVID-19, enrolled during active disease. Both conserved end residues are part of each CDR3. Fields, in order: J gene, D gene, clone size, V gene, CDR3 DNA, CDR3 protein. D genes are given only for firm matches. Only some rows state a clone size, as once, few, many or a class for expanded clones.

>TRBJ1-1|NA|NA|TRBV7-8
TGTGCCAGCAGGAAAATAATAGAGAACACTGAAGCTTTCTTT
CASRKIIENTEAFF
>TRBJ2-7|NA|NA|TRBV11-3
TGTGCCAGCAGCTATCGGGACTCAGGGACCTACGAGCAGTACTTC
CASSYRDSGTYEQYF
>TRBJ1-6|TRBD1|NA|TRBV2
TGTGCCAGCGGGGGGGACAGGGGCAATTCACCCCTCCACTTT
CASGGDRGNSPLHF
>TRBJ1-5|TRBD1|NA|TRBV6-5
TGTGCCAGCAGTCTCCGGGACAGATATCAGCCCCAGCATTTT
CASSLRDRYQPQHF
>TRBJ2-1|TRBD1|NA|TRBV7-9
TGTGCCAGCAGCTTAGACGTTGGGACAGGGGGTTTAAATGAGCAGTTCTTC
CASSLDVGTGGLNEQFF
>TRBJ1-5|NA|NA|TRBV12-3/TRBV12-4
TGTGCCAGCAGTTTAGACGGTTATCAGCCCCAGCATTTT
CASSLDGYQPQHF
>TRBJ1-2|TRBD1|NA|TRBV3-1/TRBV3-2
TGTGCCAGCAGCCAGGACAGGACTTTTTATGGCTACACCTTC
CASSQDRTFYGYTF
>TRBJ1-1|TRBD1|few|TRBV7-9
TGTGCCAGCAGCACCGACAGGGATTCTCGCGTGAACACTGAAGCTTTCTTT
CASSTDRDSRVNTEAFF
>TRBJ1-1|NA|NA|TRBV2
TGTGCCAGCACCGGTGAGGGGAACACTGAAGCTTTCTTT
CASTGEGNTEAFF
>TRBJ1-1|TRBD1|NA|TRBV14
TGTGCCTCTCGGGGACAGCCGAACACTGAAGCTTTCTTT
CASRGQPNTEAFF
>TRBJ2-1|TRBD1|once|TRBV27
TGTGCCAGCAGCGAGGTGACAGGGGGACCCTACAATGAGCAGTTCTTC
CASSEVTGGPYNEQFF
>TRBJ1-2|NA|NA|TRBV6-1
TGTGCCAGCAGTGAAGGCGTGGGAACAGGCTATGGCTACACCTTC
CASSEGVGTGYGYTF
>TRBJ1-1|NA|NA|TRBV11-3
TGTGCCAGCAGCTTGTTCGGGGACACTGAAGCTTTCTTT
CASSLFGDTEAFF
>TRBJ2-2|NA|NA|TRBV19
TGTGCCAGTACCAGGACTACTAACACCGGGGAGCTGTTTTTT
CASTRTTNTGELFF
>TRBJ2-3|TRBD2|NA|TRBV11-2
TGTGCCAGCAGCTTAGAGTGGCGACTAGCGGGGGGGCCCCGCACAGATACGCAGTATTTT
CASSLEWRLAGGPRTDTQYF
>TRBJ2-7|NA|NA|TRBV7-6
TGTGCCAGCAGCTTATTCGACCCCGAAGACAGACCATTATTCTACGAGCAGTACTTC
CASSLFDPEDRPLFYEQYF
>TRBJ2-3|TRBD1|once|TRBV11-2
TGTGCCAGCAGCTTCGGACAGGGGGCGAGGGATACGCAGTATTTT
CASSFGQGARDTQYF
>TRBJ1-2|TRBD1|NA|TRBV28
TGTGCCAGCAGTTTAGAGGGGGCCCCTAACTATGGCTACACCTTC
CASSLEGAPNYGYTF
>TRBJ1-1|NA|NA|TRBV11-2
TGTGCCAGCAGCTTGGCGCCGAGGGGGGGAGAAGGCACTGAAGCTTTCTTT
CASSLAPRGGEGTEAFF
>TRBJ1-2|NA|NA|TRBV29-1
TGCAGCGTTGAACCCGCAGGGAACAACTATGGCTACACCTTC
CSVEPAGNNYGYTF
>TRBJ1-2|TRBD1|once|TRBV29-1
TGCAGCGGACTCGGACAGGCTTATGGCTACACCTTC
CSGLGQAYGYTF
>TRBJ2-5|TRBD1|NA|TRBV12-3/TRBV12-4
TGTGCCAGCAGTGACGGGACAGGGGGTTCCCAGTACTTC
CASSDGTGGSQYF
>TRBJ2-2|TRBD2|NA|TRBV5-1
TGCGCCAGCAGTATTCGGGGGGGCTTCGGGGAGCTGTTTTTT
CASSIRGGFGELFF
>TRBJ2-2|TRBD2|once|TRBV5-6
TGTGCCAGCAGCTGGGGACTAGCGGGCCTCACCGGGGAGCTGTTTTTT
CASSWGLAGLTGELFF
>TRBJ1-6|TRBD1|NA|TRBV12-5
TGTGCTAGTGGTTCCTGGACAGGGGCAAATTCACCCCTCCACTTT
CASGSWTGANSPLHF
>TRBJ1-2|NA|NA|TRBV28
TGTGCCAGCAGTTTTCGCGGGGCGGGCTATGGCTACACCTTC
CASSFRGAGYGYTF
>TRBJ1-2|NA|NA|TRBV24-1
TGTGCCACCAGTGATCCCGGGGAGGGTAACTATGGCTACACCTTC
CATSDPGEGNYGYTF
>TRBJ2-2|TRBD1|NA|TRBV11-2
TGTGCCAGCAGCTCCCAGGGGGCGAACACCGGGGAGCTGTTTTTT
CASSSQGANTGELFF
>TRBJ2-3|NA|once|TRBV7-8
TGTGCCAGCAGCTTAGGGAGACAGGGCACAGATACGCAGTATTTT
CASSLGRQGTDTQYF
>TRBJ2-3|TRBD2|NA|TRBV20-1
TGCAGTGCTAGTTCCACTAGCGGGAGTTTGGATACGCAGTATTTT
CSASSTSGSLDTQYF
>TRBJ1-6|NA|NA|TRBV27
TGTGCCAGCAGTTTATCCCGGACAGATGCCTCACCCCTCCACTTT
CASSLSRTDASPLHF
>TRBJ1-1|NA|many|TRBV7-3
TGTGCCAGCAGCTTAGCAGGGAACACTGAAGCTTTCTTT
CASSLAGNTEAFF
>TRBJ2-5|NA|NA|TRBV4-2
TGTGCCAGCAGCCGGGCTGAGGGCTCTGGGGGCGAGACCCAGTACTTC
CASSRAEGSGGETQYF
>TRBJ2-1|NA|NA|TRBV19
TGTGCCAGTAGTATTCGGCTCAGGGAGCAGTTCTTC
CASSIRLREQFF
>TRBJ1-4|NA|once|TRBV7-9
TGTGCCAGCAGCTTGCAGGGGTCTAATGAAAAACTGTTTTTT
CASSLQGSNEKLFF
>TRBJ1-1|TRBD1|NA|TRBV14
TGTGCCAGCAGCCAAGATCGAAGGACAGGAGAACCCCAAATGAACACTGAAGCTTTCTTT
CASSQDRRTGEPQMNTEAFF
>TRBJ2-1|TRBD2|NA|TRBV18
TGTGCCAGCTCCCGACTAGCGGGGGTACAGAGCTCCTACAATGAGCAGTTCTTC
CASSRLAGVQSSYNEQFF
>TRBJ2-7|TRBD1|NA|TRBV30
TGTGCCTGGAGTGGGGACAGCTACGAGCAGTACTTC
CAWSGDSYEQYF
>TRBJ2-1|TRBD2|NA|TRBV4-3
TGCGCCAGCAGCCAAGAGGGGGGGACCCCGAATGAGCAGTTCTTC
CASSQEGGTPNEQFF
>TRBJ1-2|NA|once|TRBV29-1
TGCAGCGTTGAGGGCCTCTATGGCTACACCTTC
CSVEGLYGYTF
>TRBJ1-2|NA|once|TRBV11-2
TGTGCCAGCAGCTTAGGGCGGAACTATGGCTACACCTTC
CASSLGRNYGYTF
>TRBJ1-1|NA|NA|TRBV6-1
TGTGCCAGCAGTGAAGGAGGCGGCCTCATGAACACTGAAGCTTTCTTT
CASSEGGGLMNTEAFF
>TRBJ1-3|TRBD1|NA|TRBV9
TGTGCCAGCAGCGTCGGACAGGGGGGCTACACCATATATTTT
CASSVGQGGYTIYF
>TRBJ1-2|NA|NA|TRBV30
TGTGCGTTGGGGGGGAGGTTGGACTATGGCTACACCTTC
CALGGRLDYGYTF
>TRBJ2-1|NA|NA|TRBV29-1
TGCAGCGTTGAAGCCCCGGTAAGCTCCTACAATGAGCAGTTCTTC
CSVEAPVSSYNEQFF
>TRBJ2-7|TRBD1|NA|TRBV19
TGTGCCAGTAGTACTCGGGGACAGGGTGCGCACGAGCAGTACTTC
CASSTRGQGAHEQYF
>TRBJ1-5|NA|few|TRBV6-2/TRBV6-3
TGTGCCAGCAGTGCGGCCTCCTCCGGGCAGCCCCAGCATTTT
CASSAASSGQPQHF
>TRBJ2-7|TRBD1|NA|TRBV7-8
TGTGCCAGCAGCTTAGGAATGGGGGGACAGGGAGTCTTGGACTACGAGCAGTACTTC
CASSLGMGGQGVLDYEQYF
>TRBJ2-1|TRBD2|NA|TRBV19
TGTGCCACCACCCCGGAGCCGGGACTAGCGGGAGTAAACAATGAGCAGTTCTTC
CATTPEPGLAGVNNEQFF
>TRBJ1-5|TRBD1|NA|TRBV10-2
TGCGCCAGCGCCGACAGGGATCAGCCCCAGCATTTT
CASADRDQPQHF
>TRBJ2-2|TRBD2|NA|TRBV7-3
TGTGCCAGCAGGGCTCCGGGACTAGCGGGGACCGGGGAGCTGTTTTTT
CASRAPGLAGTGELFF